This T cell receptor (beta chain) was recorded in a study of blood T cell repertoires in COVID-19. On the study more broadly: The analysed material was cDNA or gDNA that came from T cells, B-cell-depleted T cells, or PBMCs.

There are 15 residues in the CDR3. CDR1 LGHNA and CDR2 YNFKEQ come from the germline V gene. The germline V and J ends were trimmed by 0 bases and 7 bases, with 16 bases remaining between them. Original processing notes: It was from reference gene primer amplification that nucleated cell counts were estimated. Some clones are missing from TCRdb's copy, which holds only in-frame ones; the method was immunoSEQ multiplex PCR. D and trimming were read from the DNA, whereas the V and J calls and clone size are those reported in that table. The sample holds approximately 36,000 clones, 70% to 90% seen once.

The chain links TRBV4-2 to TRBJ2-7, with a possible D match to TRBD2 (6 bases). The sequence derives from a human donor in a cohort sampled during active COVID-19. Sequencing was performed on peripheral blood. The DNA of the CDR3 is TGTGCCAGCAGCCAAGATCCCGGGGGTGGGTGGGAGCAGTACTTC. Encoded protein: CASSQDPGGGWEQYF.